This TCR beta chain is drawn from a study of blood T cells in healthy people across ages (dated by TCRdb to between 2015 and 2017). For the study in its entirety: Template switching captured roughly one uniquely barcoded TCR beta cDNA molecule per two T cells in model experiments. Using deep sequencing normalized with unique cDNA molecular identifiers, the study measured how TCR beta repertoire diversity changes with age. Four age groups were formed from the donors: young (average approximately 17 years), middle-aged (around 37), aged (more than 55) and long-lived (more than 75). Using the same blood draw, the study looked at two additional independent replicas of 1 million unique cDNA reads for two donors, one aged 18 to 30 and the other aged 80 or older. General study outcomes and caveats: Donor CMV infection status was unknown, potentially confounding age-related changes in expanded clonotypes. A strong correlation was found between observed TCR beta diversity and the percentage of naive T cells measured by flow cytometry. The long-lived group showed more naive CD4+ T cells, fewer expanded clones and increased TCR diversity than the aged group, suggesting age selection. Observed TCR beta diversity per million T cells fell roughly linearly with age, and a significant reduction was already apparent by age roughly 40. Estimates of total diversity based on one million sequenced T cells were considered lower bounds and underestimates. Bulk unsorted PBMC profiling prevented conclusive comparison of naive and antigen-experienced compartments.

The donors were 40 or so Caucasian individuals from Russia, aged 6 to 90 years, who were systemically healthy. Each donor gave about 9.8 milliliters of peripheral blood, drawn into EDTA-treated Vacutainer tubes. Ficoll-Paque density-gradient centrifugation was used to isolate PBMCs, with at least 7 million obtained per sample. Total RNA was extracted from PBMCs with Trizol reagent, with at least 6 micrograms obtained per sample. Naive CD45RAhigh/CD27high T cell percentages were measured by flow cytometry on a PBMC aliquot from every donor. Libraries were prepared through 5' RACE. The data were produced on an Illumina HiSeq 2500. The second PCR ran for about 6 to 11 cycles and used a J-beta primer mix along with a sample-barcoded 5' primer. A template-switch 5' adaptor carrying 12 random nucleotides introduced a unique molecular identifier onto each TCR beta cDNA molecule. Each sample yielded at least 2.5 million CDR3-containing paired-end reads. First-strand cDNA synthesis was performed from all RNA using the Mint cDNA synthesis kit, with priming by a TRBC-specific oligonucleotide. Following uracil-DNA glycosylase treatment, all cDNA underwent a first 18-cycle PCR with the universal primers M1SS and BC2_uni_R. Under the source paper's analysis protocol: Normalization of each sample was performed by random selection of 1 million high-quality reads, each carrying a distinct molecular identifier. Reads sharing molecular identifiers were discarded rather than binned into consensus sequences. MiTCR, with a Q25 quality threshold and the strictest error-elimination algorithm, was used for CDR3 identification, clonotype clustering and error correction. A nonparametric unseen species model using Euler transformation provided a lower-bound estimate of total TCR beta diversity. The public sequencing data were trimmed at Q25 with fastp and processed into clonotypes with MiXCR by TCRdb, which kept only in-frame beta chains. Every entry covers one CDR3 protein and lists the most common genes and DNA from its rows. TCRdb, not the original authors, processed these V and J calls. The sample table holds hundreds of thousands of distinct CDR3 sequences, of which about 27% were seen once. Together, the top ten hold approximately 3.6% of the sample.

The germline V gene yields MNHEY for CDR1 and SVGEGT for CDR2. V is clipped by 2 bases and J by 0 bases, and the sequence between their germline boundaries is 14 bases long. Spanning cysteine to phenylalanine, the CDR3 consists of 17 amino acids. Only CDR3 DNA is held: 51 bases, read in frame from base 1. In its sample, this clonotype was seen a few times. The clone's antigen remains unknown. Nothing much larger sits one base from this clone, and base qualities are not available. The same sample was also used in a study of T cells of mothers and their children. The second study's authors report: Donors were nine systemically healthy Caucasian individuals: three mothers and their six children. cDNA synthesis consumed the entire amount of extracted RNA, loaded at around 1.5 ug RNA in each 15 ul reaction. In the second PCR, sample barcodes and 2-4 random nucleotides were introduced via the M1S primer. More than 8 million TCR beta CDR3 reads were obtained from each mother, and roughly 3 million reads were obtained from each child. Thymic selection shapes the output of TCR recombination in a similar way in related and unrelated pairs, and inherited differences have a minor effect. Normalized repertoire overlap was always found to be slightly, but never significantly, higher in related mother-child pairs than in unrelated mother-child pairs. Persistent microchimeric T cell clones were not detected, at a sensitivity of 95 to 100 clones per million clonotypes. To look for features that set related mother-child pairs apart from unrelated individuals, the researchers ran deep NGS to compare the TCR beta repertoires of mothers and children. On average, the children were around 11 +/- 4 years old, while the mothers were 40 +/- 4 years old. After adapter ligation was performed with NEBNext reagents, the libraries were sequenced on an Illumina HiSeq 2000 with 100+100 nt paired-end reads. Mother and child libraries were prepared a month apart and sequenced in separate runs to prevent cross-contamination. For each donor, somewhere between 500,000 and 2,000,000 distinct TCR beta clonotypes were identified. Naive TCR beta clonotypes were estimated from low-frequency clonotypes matched to each donor's FACS-determined naive share, without sorting.

Sequencing was performed on blood. This chain joins TRBV6-2 or TRBV6-3 to TRBJ2-4; matching of 6 bases hints at TRBD2 as the D gene. This receptor was taken from a boy aged 2 to 10 in good health. The CDR3 reads as follows: CASSYGWGGPAKNIQYF. Here is the DNA: TGTGCCAGCAGTTACGGCTGGGGAGGTCCAGCCAAAAACATTCAGTACTTC.